The sequence of this TCR beta chain was determined in a study of spatial heterogeneity in lung cancer. At the level of the study: A T cell module score from matched bulk RNA-seq correlated strongly with TCR transcript counts in tumor regions.

The CDR3 covers 12 residues. Germline V gene data show CDR1 as MNHEY and CDR2 as SVGEGT. V lost 2 bases, J lost 5 bases, and 7 bases lay in between. Specified time point: sample taken at primary tumor resection. Whole RNA from tumor, nontumor lung or frozen PBMC was sequenced unsorted. TCRdb used MiXCR to reprocess the 5' RACE reads, holding one entry per CDR3 protein. Of about 13,000 distinct CDR3 sequences in the sample, approximately 4.6% are singletons; the top ten hold approximately 26%. Study observations and caveats: Counts of expanded alpha and beta TCRs within tumors tracked the tumor nonsynonymous mutation count. Tallies of expanded TCRs, which were sorted into ubiquitous and regional groups, correlated with counts of ubiquitous and regional nonsynonymous mutations, respectively.

About this clonotype itself: The antigen is unknown. This beta chain lies outside the target of a library built for alpha chains; its clone size means little.

This clonotype was obtained from a male donor with early-stage non-small cell lung cancer. The sequencing used lung tumor tissue, collected at surgery. The V gene is TRBV6-2 or TRBV6-3, the J gene TRBJ2-7; D remains ambiguous. The CDR3 coding sequence is TGTGCCAGCAGTTACGTCCGGGACGAGCAGTACTTC. Translation gives CASSYVRDEQYF.